The subject of this entry is one TCR beta chain. These data are taken from a study of blood T cell repertoires in COVID-19. Overall study context: Sites in the United States, Italy and Spain provided acute and convalescent COVID-19 samples. Sources were T cells, B-cell-depleted T cells, or PBMCs; the material itself was cDNA or gDNA.

Under the authors' procedure: Using reference gene primer amplification, nucleated cell counts were estimated. Some clones are missing from TCRdb's copy, which holds only in-frame ones; the method was immunoSEQ multiplex PCR. From that table come the V and J calls and clone size; the DNA was used to work out D and trimming. Of over 90,000 clones in the sample, approximately 84% were seen once. The CDR3 length is 14 residues. The clonotype was recovered from a human donor in a cohort sampled during active COVID-19. The rearrangement links TRBV21-1 to TRBJ1-1. TRBV21-1 counts as a pseudogene. The sequencing sample was made of peripheral blood. The chain's CDR3 is CASSTGSSGTEAFF. CDR3 coding DNA: TGTGCCAGCAGCACTGGGAGTTCGGGAACTGAAGCTTTCTTT.